This T cell receptor (beta chain) is drawn from a study of metastatic and nonmetastatic thyroid tumors. Germline V gives CDR1 SGHTA, CDR2 FQGNSA. The V and J ends lost 5 bases and 6 bases respectively, with 13 bases between them. The CDR3 covers 13 residues. TCRdb re-called the PCR reads through MiXCR. The sample has 8,000 to 10,000 clones, about 14% seen once. No patient received treatment before thyroid surgery. This chain connects TRBV7-2 to TRBJ1-1; D gene ambiguous. Sample: blood. The clonotype was recovered from a female donor with papillary thyroid cancer or a benign thyroid nodule (not recorded which). Some clones in this sample may be carry-over from other donors' samples. Here the CDR3 reads CASSPKSGSEAFF. CDR3 bases: TGTGCCAGCAGCCCCAAGTCGGGGTCTGAAGCTTTCTTT.